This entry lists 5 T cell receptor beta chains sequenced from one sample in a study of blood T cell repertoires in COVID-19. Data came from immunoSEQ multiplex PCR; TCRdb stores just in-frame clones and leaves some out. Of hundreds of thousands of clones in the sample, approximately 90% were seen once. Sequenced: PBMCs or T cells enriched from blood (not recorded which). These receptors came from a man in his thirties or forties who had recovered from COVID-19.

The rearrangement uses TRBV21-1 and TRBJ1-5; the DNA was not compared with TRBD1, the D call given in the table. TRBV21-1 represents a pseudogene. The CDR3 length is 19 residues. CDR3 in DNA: TGTGCCAGCAGCAAAGCCAGACGCCCAGGGGACCAGGGCAATCAGCCCCAGCATTTT. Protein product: CASSKARRPGDQGNQPQHF.

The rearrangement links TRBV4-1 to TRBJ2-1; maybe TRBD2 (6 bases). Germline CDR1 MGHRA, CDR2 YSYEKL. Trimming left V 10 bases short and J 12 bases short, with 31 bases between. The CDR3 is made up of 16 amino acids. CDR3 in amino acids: CATQIRGGEVPLGQFF. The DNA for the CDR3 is TGCGCCACACAAATAAGGGGCGGGGAGGTACCCTTGGGGCAGTTCTTC.

In DNA form, the CDR3 reads TGTGCCACCAGTGATCACTCGGGGGATACGCAGTATTTT. It codes for CATSDHSGDTQYF. V usage is TRBV24-1 and J usage is TRBJ2-3; D perhaps matches TRBD2 (5 bases). This CDR3 has 13 residues. CDR1 is KGHDR and CDR2 is SFDVKD in the germline V gene. Trimming took off 3 bases at V and 6 bases at J, with 9 bases between the two ends.

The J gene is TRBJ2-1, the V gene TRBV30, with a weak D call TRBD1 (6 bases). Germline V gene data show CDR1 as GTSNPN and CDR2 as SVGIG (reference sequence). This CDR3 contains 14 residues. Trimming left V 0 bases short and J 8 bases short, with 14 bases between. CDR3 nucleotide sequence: TGTGCCTGGAGTGTAGGACAGATAATGGATGAGCAGTTCTTC. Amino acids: CAWSVGQIMDEQFF.

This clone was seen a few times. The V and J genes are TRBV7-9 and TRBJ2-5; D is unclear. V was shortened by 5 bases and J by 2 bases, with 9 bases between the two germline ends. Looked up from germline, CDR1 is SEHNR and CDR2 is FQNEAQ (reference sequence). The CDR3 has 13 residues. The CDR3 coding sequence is TGTGCCAGCAGCCCCCAGGCGCAAGAGACCCAGTACTTC. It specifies CASSPQAQETQYF.